These T cell receptor beta chains were read from a single sample in a study of immune heterogeneity within non-small cell lung tumors. TCRdb reanalysed the multiplex PCR reads using MiXCR and keeps one entry per CDR3 protein. The sample yields fewer than 6,000 distinct CDR3 sequences, approximately 30% seen once. Sequenced material: lung tumor tissue. The receptors were gathered from a woman aged 50 to 60 with non-small cell lung cancer. Each CDR3 is given with its conserved first and last residue. Fields, in order: clone size, J gene, V gene, D gene, CDR3 protein, CDR3 DNA. The D gene is left open where the match is weak. The size of a clone is reported for some rows only, either as once, few or many, or as a class for expanded clones.

>few|TRBJ2-2|TRBV7-2|.
CASTEYRELFF
TGTGCCAGCACCGAATATAGGGAGCTGTTTTTT
>medium-sized|TRBJ2-3|TRBV11-2|.
CASSLGRLRTTQYF
TGTGCCAGCAGCTTGGGCAGGCTCCGGACTACGCAGTATTTT
>.|TRBJ1-1|TRBV6-1|.
CASRGSRGLNTEAFF
TGTGCCAGCCGCGGATCCAGGGGTTTGAACACTGAAGCTTTCTTT
>medium-sized|TRBJ2-3|TRBV20-1|.
CSASDPRVHTDTQYF
TGCAGTGCTAGTGACCCCAGGGTTCATACAGATACGCAGTATTTT
>medium-sized|TRBJ2-7|TRBV6-6|.
CASSYSNWGEQYF
TGTGCCAGCAGTTACTCGAACTGGGGCGAGCAGTACTTC
>.|TRBJ2-3|TRBV12-3/TRBV12-4|.
CASSLPTTGETQYF
TGTGCCAGCAGTTTACCCACGACTGGGGAGACGCAGTATTTT
>once|TRBJ1-2|TRBV12-3/TRBV12-4|.
CASSYEGSTSGYTF
TGTGCCAGCAGTTACGAAGGCTCTACTAGCGGCTACACCTTC
>.|TRBJ1-6|TRBV18|.
CASSLRGAYNSPLHF
TGTGCCAGCTCACTCCGAGGCGCCTATAATTCACCCCTCCACTTT
>once|TRBJ1-2|TRBV3-1|TRBD1
CASSQDGRGVRGVSYGYTF
TGTGCCAGCAGCCAAGATGGCAGGGGGGTCCGGGGGGTATCCTATGGCTACACCTTC
>few|TRBJ2-7|TRBV11-3|.
CASSPQPTEQYF
TGTGCCAGCAGCCCCCAACCGACCGAGCAGTACTTC
>medium-sized|TRBJ1-2|TRBV7-9|.
CASMGALHGYTF
TGTGCCAGCATGGGGGCCCTCCATGGCTACACCTTC
>medium-sized|TRBJ1-1|TRBV20-1|.
CSARLPGRTEAFF
TGCAGTGCTAGATTACCAGGGCGGACTGAAGCTTTCTTT
>medium-sized|TRBJ1-4|TRBV20-1|TRBD1
CSARPPGQGDEKLFF
TGCAGTGCTAGACCACCGGGACAGGGCGACGAAAAACTGTTTTTT
>once|TRBJ1-6|TRBV5-6|.
CASSLGDPGSPLHF
TGTGCCAGCAGCTTGGGGGACCCTGGTTCACCCCTCCACTTT
>medium-sized|TRBJ2-2|TRBV6-1|TRBD2
CATWDGRVVGELFF
TGTGCCACCTGGGACGGGAGGGTCGTAGGGGAGCTGTTTTTT
>medium-sized|TRBJ2-1|TRBV20-1|.
CSARDNDPRLYNEQFF
TGCAGTGCTAGAGATAACGACCCCAGACTCTACAATGAGCAGTTCTTC
>medium-sized|TRBJ2-3|TRBV7-9|.
CASSLGWQEFTDTQYF
TGTGCCAGCAGCTTAGGGTGGCAAGAATTCACAGATACGCAGTATTTT
>medium-sized|TRBJ2-3|TRBV7-8|TRBD1
CASSSGQGTSTDTQYF
TGTGCCAGCAGCTCCGGACAGGGGACTAGCACAGATACGCAGTATTTT
>medium-sized|TRBJ1-4|TRBV15|.
CATTVGGTTNEKLFF
TGTGCCACCACCGTAGGGGGGACCACAAATGAAAAACTGTTTTTT
>large|TRBJ2-1|TRBV11-2|.
CASSPIGNEQFF
TGTGCCAGCAGTCCGATTGGCAATGAGCAGTTCTTC
>few|TRBJ2-5|TRBV20-1|TRBD2
CSALERGRGTETQYF
TGCAGTGCTCTTGAGCGGGGGCGAGGAACCGAGACCCAGTACTTC
>medium-sized|TRBJ2-5|TRBV13|TRBD2
CASSLASGVKLETQYF
TGTGCCAGCAGCTTAGCTAGCGGGGTAAAGTTGGAGACCCAGTACTTC
>medium-sized|TRBJ1-5|TRBV15|.
CATSRDQFQTGNQPQHF
TGTGCCACCAGCAGAGATCAATTTCAGACAGGAAATCAGCCCCAGCATTTT
>once|TRBJ2-7|TRBV7-2|TRBD2
CASSLGTSGSYEQYF
TGTGCCAGCAGTCTTGGGACTAGCGGGTCCTACGAGCAGTACTTC
>.|TRBJ2-7|TRBV27|.
CASSLSGGRVNEQYF
TGTGCCAGCAGTTTATCTGGGGGGCGGGTCAACGAGCAGTACTTC
>few|TRBJ2-5|TRBV9|.
CASSVGRAETQYF
TGTGCCAGCAGCGTAGGAAGGGCTGAGACCCAGTACTTC
>.|TRBJ1-5|TRBV28|TRBD1
CASSLWDRVGNQPQHF
TGTGCCAGCAGTTTATGGGACAGGGTCGGCAATCAGCCCCAGCATTTT
>medium-sized|TRBJ1-1|TRBV11-1|.
CASSLPGSTEAFF
TGTGCCAGCAGCTTACCGGGGTCCACTGAAGCTTTCTTT
>few|TRBJ2-3|TRBV5-1|.
CASSPPGAANTDTQYF
TGCGCCAGCAGCCCTCCGGGGGCGGCTAACACAGATACGCAGTATTTT
>medium-sized|TRBJ1-1|TRBV6-1|.
CASRDSAEAFF
TGTGCCAGCAGGGATTCCGCTGAAGCTTTCTTT
>.|TRBJ2-5|TRBV27|TRBD2
CASSQGLAGGETQYF
TGTGCCAGCAGTCAAGGACTAGCGGGAGGAGAGACCCAGTACTTC
>.|TRBJ2-1|TRBV12-3/TRBV12-4|TRBD1
CASSLGQGLIDEQFF
TGTGCCAGCAGCCTGGGACAGGGTCTTATCGATGAGCAGTTCTTC
>few|TRBJ1-5|TRBV7-9|.
CASSLAAGSYSNQPQHF
TGTGCCAGCAGCTTGGCGGCGGGATCGTATAGCAATCAGCCCCAGCATTTT
>.|TRBJ2-3|TRBV6-1|.
CASRYTDTQYF
TGTGCCAGCAGGTACACAGATACGCAGTATTTT
>medium-sized|TRBJ2-3|TRBV19|TRBD2
CACRGLAGEKDTQYF
TGTGCCTGCAGGGGACTAGCGGGAGAAAAGGATACGCAGTATTTT
>medium-sized|TRBJ1-3|TRBV9|.
CASSVSGSGNTIYF
TGTGCCAGCAGCGTTTCAGGCTCTGGAAACACCATATATTTT
>.|TRBJ2-3|TRBV5-1|.
CASSDRWKSTDTQYF
TGCGCCAGCTCCGACAGGTGGAAGAGCACAGATACGCAGTATTTT
>medium-sized|TRBJ1-1|TRBV18|.
CASSPSRESTEAFF
TGTGCCAGCTCACCCAGCAGGGAGTCAACTGAAGCTTTCTTT
>medium-sized|TRBJ2-1|TRBV13|.
CASSPSPFEGKPLREQFF
TGTGCCAGCAGCCCTTCTCCCTTCGAGGGGAAACCCCTCAGAGAGCAGTTCTTC
>.|TRBJ2-7|TRBV7-9|TRBD1
CASRDRDSTYEQYF
TGTGCCAGCAGGGACCGGGACAGCACCTACGAGCAGTACTTC
>.|TRBJ2-5|TRBV7-9|.
CASSLSRSSEETQYF
TGTGCCAGCAGCTTATCTCGCTCTAGCGAAGAGACCCAGTACTTC
>medium-sized|TRBJ2-3|TRBV5-1|TRBD2
CASSLRGGGQTDTQYF
TGCGCCAGCAGCCTCCGCGGGGGGGGGCAAACAGATACGCAGTATTTT
>medium-sized|TRBJ2-2|TRBV9|.
CASSAGQDTGELFF
TGTGCCAGCAGCGCGGGACAAGACACCGGGGAGCTGTTTTTT
>medium-sized|TRBJ1-1|TRBV20-1|.
CSATRDTDTEAFF
TGCAGTGCTACCCGGGACACGGACACTGAAGCTTTCTTT
>.|TRBJ2-1|TRBV7-2|.
CASSLRRAEGQFF
TGTGCCAGCAGCTTACGTCGAGCCGAGGGGCAGTTCTTC
>medium-sized|TRBJ2-5|TRBV7-2|TRBD2
CASSPGLAGRTQYF
TGTGCCAGCAGCCCAGGACTAGCAGGCAGGACCCAGTACTTC
>large|TRBJ2-1|TRBV29-1|.
CSVGGLSNEQFF
TGCAGCGTTGGAGGCCTAAGTAATGAGCAGTTCTTC
>medium-sized|TRBJ2-7|TRBV19|.
CASTSRMGEQYF
TGTGCCAGTACATCCCGGATGGGGGAGCAGTACTTC
>.|TRBJ2-2|TRBV20-1|.
CSARDFRRGRGGELFF
TGCAGTGCTAGAGATTTTAGGCGGGGGCGGGGCGGGGAGCTGTTTTTT
>medium-sized|TRBJ2-3|TRBV6-1|.
CASSEAPAATDTQYF
TGTGCCAGCAGTGAAGCGCCGGCCGCGACAGATACGCAGTATTTT
>medium-sized|TRBJ1-2|TRBV6-1|.
CASSAIAGDGYTF
TGTGCCAGCAGTGCCATAGCAGGGGATGGCTACACCTTC
>medium-sized|TRBJ1-2|TRBV19|TRBD1
CASSMPFGTGDGYTF
TGTGCCAGTAGTATGCCCTTCGGGACAGGGGACGGCTACACCTTC
>.|TRBJ1-5|TRBV19|TRBD1
CAIRKGDRGPNQPQHF
TGTGCCATTAGGAAAGGGGACAGGGGACCCAATCAGCCCCAGCACTTT